This TCR beta chain was found in a study of stem cell transplantation in POMP-related autoinflammatory disease. Measured with immunoSEQ multiplex PCR; TCRdb has only the in-frame clones, and not every one. The top ten clones hold around 0.72% of a sample with some 68,000 clones, approximately 91% of them seen once. The CDR3 length is 14 residues. J lost 6 bases, V lost 5 bases, and 6 bases had no gene match. The germline gives CDR1 MNHEY, CDR2 SVGAGI. Sample: CD4+ T cells from PBMCs, taken after stem cell transplantation. The source is a human patient with POMP-related autoinflammation and immune dysregulation (PRAID). Some T cells may have come from the graft donor. This sequence joins TRBV6-5 and TRBJ1-2, with TRBD1 matching over 10 bases. In DNA form, the CDR3 reads TGTGCCAGCAGTACCCGGACAGGGGGAAATGGCTACACCTTC. It translates to CASSTRTGGNGYTF.